This is a list of T cell receptor beta chains from one sample in a study of blood T cell repertoires in COVID-19. Data came from immunoSEQ multiplex PCR; TCRdb stores just in-frame clones and leaves some out. The sample holds around 140,000 clones, roughly 84% seen once. Material for sequencing was peripheral blood. The receptors were gathered from a man aged 25 to 45 with COVID-19, enrolled during active disease. Both conserved end residues are part of each CDR3. The D gene is left open where the match is weak. Size tells how often a clone was seen (once, few, many) or the class of an expanded clone, and some rows leave it out.

size,V,D,J,CDR3,DNA
NA,TRBV4-1,NA,TRBJ1-6,CASSQENRVDSPLHF,TGCGCCAGCAGCCAAGAAAACAGGGTCGATTCACCCCTCCACTTT
NA,TRBV4-2,NA,TRBJ2-7,CASSQDLRYEQYF,TGTGCCAGCAGCCAAGATTTGAGGTACGAGCAGTACTTC
few,TRBV7-9,NA,TRBJ2-1,CASSTQGYNEQFF,TGTGCCAGCAGCACCCAGGGGTACAATGAGCAGTTCTTC
few,TRBV4-3,NA,TRBJ1-3,CASSQEARLSGNTIYF,TGCGCCAGCAGCCAAGAGGCCAGGCTCTCTGGAAACACCATATATTTT
NA,TRBV3-1/TRBV3-2,NA,TRBJ1-1,CASSQRDSLTGWDTEAFF,TGTGCCAGCAGCCAACGGGATAGTCTCACAGGGTGGGACACTGAAGCTTTCTTT
few,TRBV5-1,NA,TRBJ2-1,CASSLGDSLFGEQFF,TGCGCCAGCAGCTTGGGGGACTCCCTTTTTGGTGAGCAGTTCTTC
NA,TRBV30,NA,TRBJ2-2,CAWSEPTATGELFF,TGTGCCTGGAGTGAGCCGACAGCCACCGGGGAGCTGTTTTTT
NA,TRBV5-1,TRBD1,TRBJ2-5,CASSYPTGGFETQYF,TGCGCCAGCAGCTACCCGACAGGGGGCTTTGAGACCCAGTACTTC
NA,TRBV6-2/TRBV6-3,TRBD1,TRBJ1-2,CASSGGDRDGNGYTF,TGTGCCAGCAGTGGGGGCGACAGGGATGGAAATGGCTACACCTTC
NA,TRBV27,TRBD2,TRBJ2-3,CASSLASGNTQYF,TGTGCCAGCAGTTTGGCTAGCGGCAATACGCAGTATTTT
NA,TRBV9,TRBD1,TRBJ2-7,CASNPTGEPYEQYF,TGTGCCAGTAACCCCACAGGGGAACCCTACGAGCAGTACTTC
once,TRBV29-1,TRBD2,TRBJ2-3,CSVGAPRWEGRTDTQYF,TGCAGCGTTGGGGCTCCTCGGTGGGAGGGCAGGACAGATACGCAGTATTTT
NA,TRBV27,NA,TRBJ2-5,CASSQGWRETQYF,TGTGCCAGCAGCCAGGGGTGGCGGGAGACCCAGTACTTC
NA,TRBV15,NA,TRBJ1-5,CATSRDWGGGQPQHF,TGTGCCACCAGCAGAGATTGGGGGGGCGGTCAGCCCCAGCATTTT
once,TRBV28,NA,TRBJ1-5,CASSFVSGHQNQPQHF,TGTGCCAGCAGTTTCGTTTCTGGACACCAAAATCAGCCCCAGCATTTT
NA,TRBV10-1,NA,TRBJ2-7,CASSGNTGSGEQYF,TGCGCCAGCAGTGGGAACACAGGGTCCGGCGAGCAGTACTTC
once,TRBV20-1,TRBD1,TRBJ1-3,CSASTGGNSNTIYF,TGCAGTGCTAGTACAGGGGGCAATTCGAACACCATATATTTT
NA,TRBV2,NA,TRBJ1-2,CASTPSRANGYTF,TGTGCCAGCACGCCCTCGAGGGCGAATGGCTACACCTTC
NA,TRBV11-2,NA,TRBJ2-7,CASSLAGRDYEQYF,TGTGCCAGCAGCTTAGCTGGGCGGGACTACGAGCAGTACTTC
NA,TRBV29-1,TRBD1,TRBJ2-5,CSGGQGAQETQYF,TGCAGCGGGGGACAGGGGGCTCAGGAGACCCAGTACTTC
once,TRBV27,TRBD1,TRBJ1-4,CASSLGQGGEKLFF,TGTGCCAGCAGCCTCGGACAGGGAGGTGAAAAACTGTTTTTT
once,TRBV24-1,NA,TRBJ2-1,CATSDLQGNEQFF,TGTGCCACCAGTGATTTGCAGGGCAATGAGCAGTTCTTC
NA,TRBV5-1,NA,TRBJ2-7,CASSIPGDEQYF,TGCGCCAGCAGCATACCGGGGGACGAGCAGTACTTC
NA,TRBV15,NA,TRBJ1-5,CATSGDRGGQPQHF,TGTGCCACCAGCGGAGACCGGGGGGGTCAGCCCCAGCATTTT
NA,TRBV6-2/TRBV6-3,TRBD1,TRBJ1-2,CASSDSGTGYGYTF,TGTGCCAGCAGTGACTCCGGGACAGGCTATGGCTACACCTTC
NA,TRBV5-4,TRBD2,TRBJ2-3,CASSWIGTSGSTDTQYF,TGTGCCAGCAGCTGGATCGGGACTAGCGGGAGCACAGATACGCAGTATTTT
once,TRBV4-3,NA,TRBJ1-2,CASRSIGHSSYTF,TGCGCCAGCAGATCTATTGGACACTCGAGCTACACCTTC
NA,TRBV21-1,NA,TRBJ1-1,CASPREAKGSDTEAFF,TGTGCCAGCCCCCGGGAAGCAAAAGGCTCGGACACTGAAGCTTTCTTT
NA,TRBV12-3/TRBV12-4,TRBD1,TRBJ2-4,CASRTSGGIQYF,TGTGCCAGCAGGACCTCAGGGGGCATTCAGTACTTC
few,TRBV3-1/TRBV3-2,NA,TRBJ2-2,CASSPRYSSANTGELFF,TGTGCCAGCAGCCCCCGCTATAGCAGCGCGAACACCGGGGAGCTGTTTTTT
NA,TRBV6-4,TRBD1,TRBJ1-2,CASSDTGDNYGYTF,TGTGCCAGCAGTGACACAGGGGACAACTATGGCTACACCTTC
NA,TRBV19,TRBD2,TRBJ2-1,CATSYGTSPYNEQFF,TGTGCCACCTCCTACGGGACTAGCCCTTACAATGAGCAGTTCTTC
NA,TRBV7-2,TRBD2,TRBJ2-2,CASSLLAGVTYNTGELFF,TGTGCCAGCAGTTTATTAGCGGGAGTTACGTACAACACCGGGGAGCTGTTTTTT
NA,TRBV11-3,NA,TRBJ2-3,CASSLGSRVHPDTQYF,TGTGCCAGCAGCTTAGGGTCTCGGGTTCACCCGGATACGCAGTATTTT
NA,TRBV6-1,NA,TRBJ2-1,CASSERGDWGAFF,TGTGCCAGCAGTGAAAGAGGGGACTGGGGAGCGTTCTTC
NA,TRBV12-3/TRBV12-4,NA,TRBJ2-3,CVGSRGTDTQYF,TGTGTCGGTAGTCGGGGCACAGATACGCAGTATTTT
once,TRBV7-2,TRBD1,TRBJ1-5,CASSSPGTGGNQPQHF,TGTGCCAGCAGCTCACCCGGGACAGGCGGCAATCAGCCCCAGCATTTT
NA,TRBV10-3,NA,TRBJ2-7,CASQEGAYYEQYF,TGTGCCAGCCAGGAGGGCGCGTACTACGAGCAGTACTTC
NA,TRBV10-3,TRBD1,TRBJ1-1,CAISPGGTEAFF,TGTGCCATCAGTCCAGGGGGCACTGAAGCTTTCTTT
NA,TRBV10-3,NA,TRBJ2-7,CAIGVGSANYEQYF,TGTGCCATTGGTGTAGGGAGCGCAAACTACGAGCAGTACTTC
NA,TRBV29-1,NA,TRBJ1-3,CSVLDLSSGNTIYF,TGCAGCGTTCTCGACTTGAGTTCCGGAAACACCATATATTTT
NA,TRBV4-3,NA,TRBJ2-7,CASSRGRDEQYF,TGCGCCAGCAGCAGGGGGAGGGACGAGCAGTACTTC
NA,TRBV2,TRBD1,TRBJ2-5,CASSHRGAQETQYF,TGTGCCAGCAGTCACAGGGGGGCCCAAGAGACCCAGTACTTC
NA,TRBV11-1,NA,TRBJ2-2,CASSPREELFF,TGTGCCAGCAGCCCGAGGGAGGAGCTGTTTTTT
NA,TRBV6-5,NA,TRBJ2-2,CASRPDRVTGELFF,TGTGCCAGCAGACCCGACAGAGTTACCGGGGAGCTGTTTTTT
NA,TRBV4-1,TRBD2,TRBJ2-7,CASSRSGSSYEQYF,TGCGCCAGCAGCCGTAGCGGGAGTTCCTACGAGCAGTACTTC
NA,TRBV7-3,NA,TRBJ1-2,CASSLTGGDGYTF,TGTGCCAGCAGCTTAACCGGGGGAGATGGCTACACCTTC
NA,TRBV6-4,TRBD1,TRBJ1-1,CASRHSGQGSTEAFF,TGTGCCAGCAGGCACAGTGGACAGGGGAGTACTGAAGCTTTCTTT
NA,TRBV7-2,NA,TRBJ2-4,CASSPTYMAGAKNIQYF,TGTGCCAGCAGCCCGACGTATATGGCGGGAGCCAAAAACATTCAGTACTTC
NA,TRBV11-2,TRBD1,TRBJ2-2,CASSFQGAGELFF,TGTGCCAGCAGCTTCCAGGGGGCCGGGGAGCTGTTTTTT
few,TRBV4-2,TRBD2,TRBJ2-1,CASKASGYNEQFF,TGTGCCAGCAAAGCTAGCGGCTACAATGAGCAGTTCTTC
few,TRBV7-6,NA,TRBJ1-3,CASSLDSPNTIYF,TGTGCCAGCAGCTTAGACAGTCCAAACACCATATATTTT
once,TRBV18,TRBD2,TRBJ2-1,CASSPPPGGPSYNEQFF,TGTGCCAGCTCACCACCACCGGGAGGGCCCTCCTACAATGAGCAGTTCTTC